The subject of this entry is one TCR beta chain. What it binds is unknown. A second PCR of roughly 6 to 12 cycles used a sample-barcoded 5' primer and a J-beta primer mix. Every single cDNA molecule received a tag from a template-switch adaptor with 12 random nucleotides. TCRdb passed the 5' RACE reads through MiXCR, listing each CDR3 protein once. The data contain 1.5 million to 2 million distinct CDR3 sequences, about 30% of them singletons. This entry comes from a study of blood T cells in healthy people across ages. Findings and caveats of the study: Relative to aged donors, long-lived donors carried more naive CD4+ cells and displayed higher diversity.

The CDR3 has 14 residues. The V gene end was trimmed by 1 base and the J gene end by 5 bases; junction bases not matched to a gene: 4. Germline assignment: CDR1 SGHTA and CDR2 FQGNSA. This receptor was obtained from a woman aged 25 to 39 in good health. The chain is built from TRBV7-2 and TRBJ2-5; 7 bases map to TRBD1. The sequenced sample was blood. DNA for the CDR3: TGTGCCAGCAGCTTAGGTCTACAGGGGGAGACCCAGTACTTC. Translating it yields CASSLGLQGETQYF.